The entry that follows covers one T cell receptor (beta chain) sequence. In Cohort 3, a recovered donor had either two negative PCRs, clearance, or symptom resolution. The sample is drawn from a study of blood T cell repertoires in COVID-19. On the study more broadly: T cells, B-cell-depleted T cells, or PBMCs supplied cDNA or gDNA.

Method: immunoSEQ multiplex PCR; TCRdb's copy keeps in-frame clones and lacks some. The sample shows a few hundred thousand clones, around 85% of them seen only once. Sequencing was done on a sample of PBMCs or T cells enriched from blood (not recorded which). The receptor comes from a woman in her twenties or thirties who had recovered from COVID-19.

As DNA, the CDR3 is TGTGCCAGCAGGGGCCAGGGGAAGACTGAAGCTTTCTTT. Amino acids: CASRGQGKTEAFF. The chain joins TRBV27 to TRBJ1-1; maybe TRBD1 (6 bases). CDR3 size: 13 residues. Trimming stripped 6 bases from V and 5 bases from J, with 13 bases between. Germline V gives CDR1 MNHEY, CDR2 SMNVEV (reference sequence).